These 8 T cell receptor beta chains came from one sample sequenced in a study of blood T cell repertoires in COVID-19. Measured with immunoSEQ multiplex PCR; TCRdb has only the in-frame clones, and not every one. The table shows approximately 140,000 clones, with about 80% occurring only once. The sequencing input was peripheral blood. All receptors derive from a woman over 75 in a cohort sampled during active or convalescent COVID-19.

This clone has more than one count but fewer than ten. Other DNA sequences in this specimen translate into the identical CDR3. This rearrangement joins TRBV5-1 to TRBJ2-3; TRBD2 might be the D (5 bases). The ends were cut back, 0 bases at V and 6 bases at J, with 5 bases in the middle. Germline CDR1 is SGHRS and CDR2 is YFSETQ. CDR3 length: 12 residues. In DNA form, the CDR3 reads TGCGCCAGCAGCTTGGGCGGGGATACGCAGTATTTT. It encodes CASSLGGDTQYF.

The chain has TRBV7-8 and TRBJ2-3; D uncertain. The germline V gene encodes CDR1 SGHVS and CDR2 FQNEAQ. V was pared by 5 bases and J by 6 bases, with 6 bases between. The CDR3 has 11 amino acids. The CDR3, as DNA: TGTGCCAGCAGCCCCTTCGATACGCAGTATTTT. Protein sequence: CASSPFDTQYF.

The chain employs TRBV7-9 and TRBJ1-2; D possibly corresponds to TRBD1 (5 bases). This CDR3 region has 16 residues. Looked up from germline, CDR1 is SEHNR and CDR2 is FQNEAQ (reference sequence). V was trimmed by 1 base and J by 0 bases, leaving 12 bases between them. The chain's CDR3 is CASSLGGAGANYGYTF. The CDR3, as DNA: TGTGCCAGCAGCTTAGGGGGCGCAGGAGCTAACTATGGCTACACCTTC.

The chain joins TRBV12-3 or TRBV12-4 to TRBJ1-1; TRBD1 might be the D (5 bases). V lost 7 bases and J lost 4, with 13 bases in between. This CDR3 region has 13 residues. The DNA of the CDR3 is TGTGCCAGCACTCACCTGGGGGGCACTGAAGCTTTCTTT. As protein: CASTHLGGTEAFF.

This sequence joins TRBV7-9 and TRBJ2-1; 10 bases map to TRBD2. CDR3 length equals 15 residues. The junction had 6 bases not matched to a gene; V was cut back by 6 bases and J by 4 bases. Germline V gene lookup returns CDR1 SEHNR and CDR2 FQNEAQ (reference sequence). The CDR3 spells CASRLSGGKYNEQFF. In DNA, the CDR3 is TGTGCCAGCAGACTTAGCGGGGGGAAATACAATGAGCAGTTCTTC.

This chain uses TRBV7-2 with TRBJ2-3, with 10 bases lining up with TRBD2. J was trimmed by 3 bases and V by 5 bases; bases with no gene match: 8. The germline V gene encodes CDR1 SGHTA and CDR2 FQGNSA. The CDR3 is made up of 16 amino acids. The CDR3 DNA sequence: TGTGCCAGCAGCAGGCCGAGCGGGGGGGAGACAGATACGCAGTATTTT. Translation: CASSRPSGGETDTQYF.

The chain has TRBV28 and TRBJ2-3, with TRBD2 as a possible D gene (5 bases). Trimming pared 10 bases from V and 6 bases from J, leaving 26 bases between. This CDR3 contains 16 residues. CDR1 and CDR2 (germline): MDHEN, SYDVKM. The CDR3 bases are TGTGCCACGATAGGACTCACACCCTCGGGATTGGATACGCAGTATTTT. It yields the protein CATIGLTPSGLDTQYF.

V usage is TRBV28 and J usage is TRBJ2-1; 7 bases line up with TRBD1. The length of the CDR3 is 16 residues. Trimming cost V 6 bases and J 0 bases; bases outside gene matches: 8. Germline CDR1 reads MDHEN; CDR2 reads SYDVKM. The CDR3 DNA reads TGTGCCAGCAGCCAAACAGGGGTGCCCTCCTACAATGAGCAGTTCTTC. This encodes CASSQTGVPSYNEQFF.